The present TCR beta chain was sequenced within a study of T-cell memory formation after mild COVID-19. Findings of the study overall: Mainly in CM and EM were contracting CD4+ clones; CD8+ were in EMRA. Later expanders leaned toward CD4+, whereas clones contracting from day 15 to 85 were balanced CD4/CD8. Prior to infection, memory already included some responding clones, suggesting cross-reactive memory joined.

This clonotype appeared a few times. Its antigen is not identified. UMIs and sample barcodes were carried by the TCR alpha and TCR beta cDNA libraries that 5'RACE produced using constant-segment primers. Via MiXCR, TCRdb re-called the 5' RACE reads, giving one row per CDR3 protein. Of fewer than 350,000 distinct CDR3 sequences in the sample, around 8% were seen once. This CDR3 has 13 amino acids. The germline V gene has CDR1 LNHNV and CDR2 YYDKDF (reference sequence). Trimming at V came to 1 base and at J to 6 bases, leaving 2 bases not matched to a gene. The clonotype comes from a man between 18 and 35 years old who had mild COVID-19 (a few samples of this study predate the infection). Cell type and time point are not known. This chain links TRBV15 with TRBJ1-2, with TRBD1 identical over 7 bases. Sequencing was carried out using PBMCs or a T cell subset sorted from them (not recorded which). The CDR3 DNA follows: TGTGCCACCAGCAGAGCCCAGGGGGATGGCTACACCTTC. It encodes CATSRAQGDGYTF.